The rows below give T cell receptor beta chains drawn from one sample of a study of cytomegalovirus exposure and HLA in healthy donors. Clones were read by immunoSEQ multiplex PCR, and TCRdb kept only the in-frame ones, dropping some. The data contain under 250,000 clones, more than 75% of them singletons. Source material: PBMCs. These receptors were collected from a human donor in good health. The CDR3 runs from the conserved cysteine through the conserved F or W. The D gene is left open where the match is weak. Clone size is given for some rows only: seen once, a few or many times, or a class if the clone is expanded.

cdr3_length j_call d_call clone_size v_call cdr3_aa cdr3_nt
15 TRBJ2-2 TRBD2 once TRBV25-1 CASSSSGRVDGELFF TGTGCCAGCAGTAGTAGCGGGAGGGTTGACGGGGAGCTGTTTTTT
17 TRBJ2-1 TRBD2 . TRBV28 CASSPLETSGVDNEQFF TGTGCCAGCAGTCCTCTTGAGACTAGCGGGGTCGACAATGAGCAGTTCTTC
15 TRBJ2-2 TRBD1 . TRBV19 CASGPGTGTTGELFF TGTGCCAGCGGCCCCGGGACAGGGACCACCGGGGAGCTGTTTTTT
10 TRBJ1-1 . . TRBV6-4 CASSRTGAFF TGTGCCAGCAGTCGCACGGGAGCTTTCTTT
19 TRBJ2-1 TRBD2 . TRBV5-6 CASKWVRFVGSGRNIWEFF TGTGCCAGCAAATGGGTCCGGTTCGTGGGGAGCGGGAGGAATATTTGGGAGTTCTTC
15 TRBJ2-5 . . TRBV4-3 CASSQEVAQQETQYF TGCGCCAGCAGCCAAGAAGTGGCACAGCAAGAGACCCAGTACTTC
14 TRBJ1-2 . . TRBV28 CASRRTRGGYGYTF TGTGCCAGCAGGAGAACCAGGGGTGGCTATGGCTACACCTTC
15 TRBJ2-7 TRBD1 . TRBV28 CASRETGTGAYEQYF TGTGCCAGCAGGGAGACCGGGACAGGGGCCTACGAGCAGTACTTC
18 TRBJ2-1 . . TRBV7-9 CASSLAFGGSRSYNEQFF TGTGCCAGCAGCTTAGCATTTGGGGGGAGCCGCTCCTACAATGAGCAGTTCTTC
13 TRBJ2-1 . . TRBV29-1 CSVTQAGENEQFF TGCAGCGTCACCCAGGCTGGGGAGAATGAGCAGTTCTTC
16 TRBJ2-1 TRBD2 . TRBV30 CAWSGASGAKGDEQFF TGTGCCTGGAGTGGTGCTAGCGGGGCTAAGGGGGATGAGCAGTTCTTC
14 TRBJ2-7 . . TRBV2 CASKIQGFSYEQYF TGTGCCAGCAAAATTCAGGGCTTCTCCTACGAGCAGTACTTC
13 TRBJ2-1 . . TRBV7-2 CASSLFGGNEQFF TGTGCCAGCAGCTTATTCGGGGGCAATGAGCAGTTCTTC
15 TRBJ2-7 TRBD2 . TRBV7-3 CASSPTPGGFYEQYF TGTGCCAGCAGCCCCACGCCGGGGGGTTTTTACGAGCAGTACTTC
15 TRBJ1-2 . . TRBV10-3 CAISESLDEAYGYTF TGTGCCATCAGTGAGTCCCTCGATGAGGCCTATGGCTACACCTTC
15 TRBJ2-7 TRBD2 . TRBV7-2 CASSLVTSGSYEQYF TGTGCCAGCAGCTTAGTAACTAGCGGCTCCTACGAGCAGTACTTC
13 TRBJ2-5 . . TRBV27 CASSFTWEQTQYF TGTGCCAGCAGTTTCACATGGGAGCAGACCCAGTACTTC
16 TRBJ1-5 TRBD1 once TRBV6-6 CASSYFRTGEAQPQHF TGTGCCAGCAGTTATTTTAGGACAGGGGAGGCCCAGCCCCAGCATTTT
14 TRBJ1-1 . once TRBV7-9 CASSSTRLNTEAFF TGTGCCAGCAGCTCCACTAGGCTGAACACTGAAGCTTTCTTT
16 TRBJ2-1 . . TRBV27 CASKITGTISYNEQFF TGTGCCAGCAAAATAACCGGGACAATATCCTACAATGAGCAGTTCTTC
15 TRBJ2-7 . once TRBV9 CASSVEAGVSYEQYF TGTGCCAGCAGCGTAGAAGCAGGGGTCTCCTACGAGCAGTACTTC
14 TRBJ2-1 . . TRBV10-3 CAISERGTDNEQFF TGTGCCATCAGTGAACGCGGGACTGACAATGAGCAGTTCTTC
16 TRBJ2-3 TRBD2 . TRBV11-2 CASSGGLAGGVDTQYF TGTGCCAGCAGCGGAGGACTAGCGGGAGGAGTAGATACGCAGTATTTT
17 TRBJ2-3 TRBD2 . TRBV4-1 CASSQFRLAENTDTQYF TGCGCCAGCAGCCAATTCCGACTAGCGGAGAACACAGATACGCAGTATTTT
14 TRBJ2-2 . . TRBV5-1 CASQAGRPSGELFF TGCGCCAGCCAGGCTGGCAGGCCGAGCGGGGAGCTGTTTTTT
15 TRBJ2-1 TRBD2 . TRBV28 CASTPAGGKYNEQFF TGTGCCAGCACTCCAGCGGGAGGGAAATACAATGAGCAGTTCTTC
14 TRBJ2-2 TRBD2 . TRBV19 CASSIGRRTGELFF TGTGCCAGTAGTATCGGGAGGCGCACCGGGGAGCTGTTTTTT
13 TRBJ2-1 . . TRBV4-2 CASSHQDSHEQFF TGTGCCAGCAGCCACCAAGACTCGCATGAGCAGTTCTTC
13 TRBJ1-5 . . TRBV5-6 CASSRRRGQPQHF TGTGCCAGCAGCAGGCGGAGGGGACAGCCCCAGCATTTT
14 TRBJ2-7 . . TRBV11-1 CASSSHSQPYEQYF TGTGCCAGCAGCTCCCATTCACAGCCCTACGAGCAGTACTTC
14 TRBJ1-5 TRBD1 . TRBV19 CASSLRQGGQPQHF TGTGCCAGTAGCCTTAGACAGGGGGGACAGCCCCAGCATTTT